Below are 14 T cell receptor beta chains sequenced from a single sample in a study of cytomegalovirus exposure and HLA in healthy donors. 60 Vbeta and 13 Jbeta primers were used in PCR. TCRdb keeps only in-frame clones here, not all; method: immunoSEQ multiplex PCR. The sample shows around 200,000 clones, roughly four fifths of them seen only once. The sample was PBMCs. The source is a male donor in good health and CMV-seronegative.

The chain combines TRBV6-6 with TRBJ2-7; no firm D call. With 2 bases removed from V and 2 bases from J, the gap between germline ends came to 10 bases. Germline lookup yields CDR1 MNHNY and CDR2 SVGAGI (reference sequence). This CDR3 contains 14 residues. The DNA of the CDR3 is TGTGCCAGCAGTTACGTCAACACACCCTACGAGCAGTACTTC. It encodes CASSYVNTPYEQYF.

V gene TRBV28 combines with J gene TRBJ1-5, with TRBD1 as a possible D gene (5 bases). The CDR3 consists of 16 residues. Looked up from germline, CDR1 is MDHEN and CDR2 is SYDVKM. The V gene lost 1 base and the J gene lost 4 bases, with 14 bases spanning the gap. The CDR3 region has the DNA TGTGCCAGCAGTTTATTGGGCAGGGAGGGGAATCAGCCCCAGCATTTT. It specifies CASSLLGREGNQPQHF.

V and J are TRBV30 and TRBJ1-4, with a possible D match to TRBD1 (5 bases). Germline V gives CDR1 GTSNPN, CDR2 SVGIG (reference sequence). The CDR3 spans 15 residues. The V and J ends lost 0 bases and 5 bases respectively, with 13 bases between them. In nucleotides, the CDR3 is TGTGCCTGGAGTGTTGGAGGGGCCCGAAATGAAAAACTGTTTTTT. It translates to CAWSVGGARNEKLFF.

V usage is TRBV19 and J usage is TRBJ1-5, with D possibly being TRBD1 (5 bases). The CDR3 totals 15 residues. The V gene's germline CDR1 is LNHDA and CDR2 SQIVND (reference sequence). The V end was cut by 5 bases, the J end by 1 base, with 12 bases between. For the CDR3, the DNA is TGTGCCAGTAGTTGGGGGGGGTTGAGCAATCAGCCCCAGCATTTT. Residues: CASSWGGLSNQPQHF.

The chain joins TRBV19 to TRBJ1-5; 10 bases fit TRBD1. Germline values: CDR1 LNHDA, CDR2 SQIVND (reference sequence). This CDR3 region has 17 residues. Trimming cost V 7 bases and J 8 bases; bases outside gene matches: 17. This CDR3 reads CASNGPPGTGEWEPQHF. CDR3 in DNA: TGTGCCAGTAATGGCCCCCCCGGGACAGGGGAGTGGGAGCCCCAGCATTTT.

The chain uses TRBV6-5 and TRBJ2-7; D gene uncertain. Germline assignment: CDR1 MNHEY and CDR2 SVGAGI. The CDR3 is 12 residues long. V shed 2 bases and J shed 7 bases, with 9 bases lying between them. CDR3 coding DNA: TGTGCCAGCAGTTACCGCTCAGGAGAGCAGTACTTC. This codes for CASSYRSGEQYF.

The chain is built from TRBV27 and TRBJ1-5; a possible D gene is TRBD1 (5 bases). Germline lookup yields CDR1 MNHEY and CDR2 SMNVEV (reference sequence). Trimming shortened V by 6 bases and J by 6 bases, and 15 bases separated the two germline ends. The CDR3 consists of 14 residues. The CDR3 protein is CASRASGVGQPQHF. CDR3 nucleotides: TGTGCCAGCAGGGCCTCGGGGGTTGGTCAGCCCCAGCATTTT.

V is TRBV28 and J is TRBJ1-5, with D perhaps matching TRBD1 (5 bases). V lost 2 bases to trimming and J lost 5 bases, with 22 bases between them. Germline V gene lookup returns CDR1 MDHEN and CDR2 SYDVKM. The CDR3 extends over 18 amino acids. DNA of the CDR3: TGTGCCAGCAGTTTAAGGGGCCCGAGACAACCTTGGGATCAGCCCCAGCATTTT. Amino acid sequence: CASSLRGPRQPWDQPQHF.

The CDR3 reads CASSPESTSSYNEQFF. DNA for the CDR3: TGTGCCAGCAGCCCAGAGTCCACTAGCTCCTACAATGAGCAGTTCTTC. The chain is built from TRBV7-6 and TRBJ2-1; D might be TRBD2 (5 bases). V lost 5 bases, J lost 0 bases, and 14 bases lay in between. The CDR3 is made up of 16 amino acids. From germline, CDR1 is SGHVS and CDR2 FNYEAQ.

V and J are TRBV10-3 and TRBJ2-1, with TRBD2 matching 11 bases. The CDR3 sequence is 17 residues long. J was trimmed by 5 bases and V by 0 bases; bases with no gene match: 6. The V gene's germline CDR1 is ENHRY and CDR2 SYGVKD. Here the CDR3 DNA reads TGTGCCATCAGTGAGTCGATTACTAGCGGGAGTAACAATGAGCAGTTCTTC. Protein product: CAISESITSGSNNEQFF.

This clone has more than one count but fewer than ten. The chain has TRBV27 and TRBJ2-1; D call uncertain. The germline V gene encodes CDR1 MNHEY and CDR2 SMNVEV (reference sequence). The length of the CDR3 is 13 residues. Trimming shortened V by 5 bases and J by 0 bases, and 5 bases separated the two germline ends. CDR3 in DNA: TGTGCCAGCAGTCCCCGCTCCTACAATGAGCAGTTCTTC. Translating it yields CASSPRSYNEQFF.

This clone was seen a handful of times. This sequence joins TRBV28 and TRBJ1-2; D call uncertain. The CDR3 runs to 11 residues. V was trimmed by 5 bases and J by 4 bases, leaving 5 bases between them. Germline V lookup: CDR1 MDHEN, CDR2 SYDVKM. CDR3 region: CASSRPYGYTF. Here the CDR3 DNA reads TGTGCCAGCAGTCGTCCCTATGGCTACACCTTC.

DNA for the CDR3: TGTGCCAGCAGTGCCCTAGCTTGGGGCACAGATACGCAGTATTTT. Encoded protein: CASSALAWGTDTQYF. J is TRBJ2-3 and V is TRBV6-1; maybe TRBD2 (5 bases). Germline-derived CDR1 and CDR2 are MNHNS and SASEGT. There are 15 residues in the CDR3. The V end was cut by 4 bases, the J end by 1 base, with 12 bases between.

This chain joins TRBV6-5 and TRBJ1-3; D possibly corresponds to TRBD1 (5 bases). The germline V and J ends were trimmed by 5 bases and 4 bases, with 15 bases remaining between them. CDR3 length: 15 residues. The germline V gene encodes CDR1 MNHEY and CDR2 SVGAGI. This chain's CDR3 is CASSRGGSEGNTIYF. CDR3 DNA: TGTGCCAGCAGTCGGGGGGGGTCGGAGGGAAACACCATATATTTT.